This T cell receptor beta chain was profiled in a study of TIL therapy for anti-PD-1-resistant metastatic lung cancer. On the study more broadly: Median patient age was about 50, ranging roughly 35-75 years.

Whole-study findings and limits: TIL clonotype persistence in blood showed no apparent association with response. Patients were highly selected, enriched for treatment-naive, never-smoker and oncogene-addicted cases.

Time point meaning: pre-treatment sample, taken before nivolumab and TIL therapy. Patients were adults with stage 4 NSCLC. The libraries were made with immunoSEQ v3. Sequenced by immunoSEQ multiplex PCR; TCRdb stores in-frame clones only, minus some. This sample has just over 20,000 clones, with 78% found just once. This CDR3 spans 12 amino acids. Trimming removed 0 bases at V and 10 bases at J, with 7 bases between. The V gene's germline CDR1 is ENHRY and CDR2 SYGVKD. To note about this clone: Its antigen is still unknown.

Here the sequenced sample was blood, taken at baseline. The receptor's source is a person between 30 and 80 years old with non-small cell lung cancer. J is TRBJ2-1 and V is TRBV10-3, with a possible D match to TRBD2 (5 bases). The CDR3 DNA reads as TGTGCCATCAGTGAGTCCCAGCGGGAGCAGTTCTTC. Translation: CAISESQREQFF.